These 14 T cell receptor beta chains were all obtained from the same sample, sequenced in a study of regulatory T cells in long-lasting Graves disease. Assembly of TCR beta libraries relied on iRepertoire HTBI primers together with Arm-PCR of CDR3 regions. In TCRdb, the multiplex PCR reads were re-called with MiXCR into one record per CDR3 protein. This table has about 530,000 distinct CDR3 sequences, more than 15% appearing once. The time point here: newly diagnosed GD, antithyroid drugs for less than 3 months. PBMC RNA served as the TCR library source. Another study also made use of these data, one on T cells in Graves' hyperthyroidism and ophthalmopathy.

Specimen: peripheral blood mononuclear cells (PBMCs), collected at new diagnosis, from a patient treated with antithyroid drugs. These receptors all come from a woman aged 35-65 years with Graves disease.

This clonotype was seen many times. V usage is TRBV28 and J usage is TRBJ2-1, with TRBD1 matching over 9 bases. The CDR3 covers 14 residues. J lost 4 bases, V lost 7 bases, and 5 bases had no gene match. The germline gives CDR1 MDHEN, CDR2 SYDVKM. CDR3 amino acids: CASKRTGEYNEQFF. The CDR3, as DNA: TGTGCCAGCAAACGGACAGGGGAATACAATGAGCAGTTCTTC.

This clonotype came up many times. This sequence joins TRBV3-1 and TRBJ2-1; D remains ambiguous. Per the germline V gene, CDR1 is LGHDT and CDR2 is YNNKEL (reference sequence). Deletions cut 4 bases from V and 15 bases from J, with 19 bases between. CDR3 size: 13 residues. Here the CDR3 reads CASSPTDAAGPFF. Here the CDR3 DNA reads TGTGCCAGCAGCCCGACGGACGCCGCAGGTCCGTTCTTC.

There are many counts of this clonotype. This chain uses TRBV6-5 with TRBJ2-7, with a weak D call TRBD2 (5 bases). Germline lookup yields CDR1 MNHEY and CDR2 SVGAGI. V lost 4 bases, J lost 0 bases, and 13 bases lay in between. This CDR3 region has 15 residues. For the CDR3, the DNA is TGTGCCAGCAGTTTGCAGGAGGATAACTCCTACGAGCAGTACTTC. Its protein is CASSLQEDNSYEQYF.

A note on this clonotype: This could be a read error, since a much larger clone is one nucleotide away. This chain joins TRBV5-5 and TRBJ1-2, with D maybe TRBD1 (6 bases). The CDR3 spans 13 residues. CDR1 SGHKS and CDR2 YYEKEE come from the germline V gene (reference sequence). DNA of the CDR3: TGTGCCAGCAGCTTTGGGGGGGCCAGTGGCTACATCTTC. This translates into CASSFGGASGYIF.

CDR3 coding DNA: TGTGCCAGCAGCCAACAGAGGGGCACCGGGGAGCTGTTTTTT. It yields the protein CASSQQRGTGELFF. This rearrangement joins TRBV11-2 to TRBJ2-2, with D perhaps TRBD1 or TRBD2 (5 bases each). Germline V gene data show CDR1 as SGHAT and CDR2 as FQNNGV. The CDR3 length is 14 residues. Trimming took off 5 bases at V and 4 bases at J, with 11 bases between the two ends.

This clonotype was observed many times. V usage is TRBV24-1 and J usage is TRBJ2-5, with D perhaps TRBD2 (6 bases). The CDR3 loop spans 14 amino acids. Trimming took 5 bases from V and 13 from J, leaving 22 bases between them. Germline loops: CDR1 KGHDR, CDR2 SFDVKD. In nucleotides, the CDR3 is TGTGCCACCAGTGCCAGCCTTGAGACTAGTGAATTGTACTTC. Translated: CATSASLETSELYF.

V usage is TRBV20-1 and J usage is TRBJ1-3, with TRBD1 matching 9 bases. The CDR3 is 16 residues long. V lost 0 bases to trimming and J lost 2 bases; unmatched junction nucleotides: 5. CDR1 DFQATT and CDR2 SNEGSKA come from the germline V gene (reference sequence). For the CDR3, the DNA is TGCAGTGCTAGAGATCCGAACAGGGGGCCTGGAAACACCATATATTTT. Translated: CSARDPNRGPGNTIYF.

Only a few counts were recorded for this clonotype. The chain carries TRBV30 and TRBJ1-4; D is unclear. Deletions cut 5 bases from V and 3 bases from J, with 22 bases between. The CDR3 is 17 residues long. Germline V gives CDR1 GTSNPN, CDR2 SVGIG (reference sequence). CDR3 nucleotide sequence: TGTGCCTGGCGAACCAACAGCGAGCCAGTTTCTAATGAAAAACTGTTTTTT. Amino acids: CAWRTNSEPVSNEKLFF.

This clonotype was picked up a small number of times. This rearrangement joins TRBV2 to TRBJ2-7; possibly TRBD2 for D (5 bases). Germline loops: CDR1 SNHLY, CDR2 FYNNEI. This CDR3 contains 14 residues. Trimming took 6 bases from V and 3 from J, leaving 15 bases between them. CDR3: CASSEGFAIYEQYF. The CDR3 coding sequence is TGTGCCAGCAGCGAGGGTTTCGCGATCTACGAGCAGTACTTC.

This clonotype was observed at least ten times. The J gene is TRBJ2-7, the V gene TRBV11-3, with D possibly being TRBD2 (6 bases). Trimming took 5 bases from V and 2 from J, leaving 16 bases between them. CDR1 is SGHNT, CDR2 YENEEA, per germline. The CDR3 contains 15 residues. Here the CDR3 reads CASSLSGGMTYEQYF. The CDR3 DNA follows: TGTGCCAGCAGCCTATCTGGCGGGATGACCTACGAGCAGTACTTC.

The chain couples TRBV29-1 to TRBJ1-2; D gene uncertain. Trimming pared 3 bases from V and 3 bases from J, leaving 5 bases between. CDR3 length: 11 amino acids. Germline loops: CDR1 SQVTM, CDR2 ANQGSEA. CDR3 loop: CSVDEDYGYTF. The CDR3 nucleotides read TGCAGCGTTGATGAGGACTATGGCTACACCTTC.

There are a few counts of this clonotype. This sequence joins TRBV28 and TRBJ1-6; TRBD1 is a possible D gene (5 bases). CDR3 size: 14 residues. Germline-derived CDR1 and CDR2 are MDHEN and SYDVKM. V gave up 1 base and J gave up 9 bases, with 10 bases separating them. The CDR3 DNA reads TGTGCCAGCAGTTTATATCAGGGTAGTTCACCCCTCCACTTT. This encodes CASSLYQGSSPLHF.

The V call is TRBV12-3 or TRBV12-4, the J call TRBJ2-1; TRBD2 matches 9 bases. V dropped 8 bases and J dropped 10; count of bases not matched to a gene: 18. There are 16 residues in the CDR3. In DNA, the CDR3 is TGTGCCAGCGACCTGGTAGCGGGGGCCCCTATTGGGGAGCAGTTCTTC. Translation: CASDLVAGAPIGEQFF.

In this sample, this clonotype turned up many times. The V call is TRBV10-3, the J call TRBJ2-5; the D gene is possibly TRBD1 (5 bases). Germline CDR1 ENHRY, CDR2 SYGVKD. This CDR3 has 13 amino acids. Trimming stripped 6 bases from V and 4 bases from J, with 12 bases between. The CDR3 DNA follows: TGTGCCATCAGCAGCCAGGGCGCAGAGACCCAGTACTTC. Amino acid sequence: CAISSQGAETQYF.